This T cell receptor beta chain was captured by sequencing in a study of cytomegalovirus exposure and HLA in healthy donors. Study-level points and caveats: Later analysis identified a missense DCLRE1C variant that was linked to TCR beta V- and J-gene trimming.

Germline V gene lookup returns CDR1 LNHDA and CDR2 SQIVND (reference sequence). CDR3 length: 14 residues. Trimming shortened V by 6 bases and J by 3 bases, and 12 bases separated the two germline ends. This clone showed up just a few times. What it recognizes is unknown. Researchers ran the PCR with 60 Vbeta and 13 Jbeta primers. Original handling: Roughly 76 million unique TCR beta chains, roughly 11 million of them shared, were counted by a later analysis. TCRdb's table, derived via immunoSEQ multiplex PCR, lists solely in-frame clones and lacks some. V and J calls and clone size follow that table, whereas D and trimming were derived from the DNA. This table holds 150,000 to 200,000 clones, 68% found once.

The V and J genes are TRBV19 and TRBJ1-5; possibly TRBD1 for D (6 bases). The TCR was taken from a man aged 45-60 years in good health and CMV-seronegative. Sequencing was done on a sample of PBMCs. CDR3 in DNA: TGTGCCAGTAGAGACACAGGGATCAATCAGCCCCAGCATTTT. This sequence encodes CASRDTGINQPQHF.